This passage covers 13 T cell receptor beta chains from one sample sequenced in a study of OX40 agonist ivuxolimab in advanced cancers. Some clones are missing from TCRdb's copy, which holds only in-frame ones; the method was immunoSEQ multiplex PCR. The sample has under 140,000 clones; over 85% are singletons. Sequenced here: CD4+ or CD8+ T cells sorted from blood, sampled in a trial of the OX40 agonist ivuxolimab. These receptors were obtained from an adult with an advanced solid tumor such as melanoma, head and neck, liver or kidney cancer.

J is TRBJ2-7 and V is TRBV7-9; D tentatively fits TRBD1 or TRBD2 (5 bases each). CDR1 and CDR2 (germline): SEHNR, FQNEAQ (reference sequence). Trimming stripped 6 bases from V and 3 bases from J, with 18 bases between. The CDR3 totals 15 residues. Here the CDR3 DNA reads TGTGCCAGCAGGCCAACCGGAGAGGGGTACTACGAGCAGTACTTC. It yields the protein CASRPTGEGYYEQYF.

V gene TRBV4-2 combines with J gene TRBJ1-2; tentative D call: TRBD1 (6 bases). Germline V CDR1 and CDR2: LGHNA, YNFKEQ. The CDR3 sequence is 14 residues long. Trimming cost V 5 bases and J 4 bases, with 14 bases left between them. The CDR3 sequence: CASSVQQGVYGYTF. CDR3 bases: TGTGCCAGCAGCGTCCAACAGGGAGTCTATGGCTACACCTTC.

The chain carries TRBV19 and TRBJ1-5; TRBD1 matches 9 bases. The CDR3 loop spans 15 amino acids. From germline, CDR1 is LNHDA and CDR2 SQIVND (reference sequence). V shed 7 bases and J 1 base; nucleotides not matched to a gene: 5. The CDR3 bases are TGTGCCAGTACCGACAGGGGGAAGAGCAATCAGCCCCAGCATTTT. This gives the protein CASTDRGKSNQPQHF.

This chain uses TRBV7-2 with TRBJ1-5; unclear D gene. The V gene's germline CDR1 is SGHTA and CDR2 FQGNSA. The CDR3 is 15 amino acids. V lost 4 bases and J 0 bases, leaving 10 bases between the germline ends. The CDR3 is CASSSILFSNQPQHF. CDR3 in DNA: TGTGCCAGCAGCTCGATCCTCTTTAGCAATCAGCCCCAGCATTTT.

The gene calls are TRBV28 and TRBJ2-7; D possibly uses TRBD1 or TRBD2 (5 bases each). The CDR3 contains 13 residues. With 7 bases removed from V and 3 bases from J, the gap between germline ends came to 13 bases. Germline CDR1 reads MDHEN; CDR2 reads SYDVKM. The DNA for the CDR3 is TGTGCCAGCACCTCTACGGGGCGCTACGAGCAGTACTTC. Protein: CASTSTGRYEQYF.

J is TRBJ2-2 and V is TRBV2; no clear D gene. CDR3 length: 12 amino acids. Trimming left V 7 bases short and J 0 bases short, with 3 bases between. Germline V gene lookup returns CDR1 SNHLY and CDR2 FYNNEI. The chain's CDR3 is CASTTNTGELFF. The CDR3 DNA reads TGTGCCAGCACTACGAACACCGGGGAGCTGTTTTTT.

The V call is TRBV6-5, the J call TRBJ1-1; D not certain. Germline lookup yields CDR1 MNHEY and CDR2 SVGAGI. V lost 6 bases and J 1 base, leaving 9 bases between the germline ends. CDR3 length: 13 residues. The CDR3 nucleotides are TGTGCCAGCAGACACACTACGAACACTGAAGCTTTCTTT. Its translation: CASRHTTNTEAFF.

The chain uses TRBV4-3 and TRBJ1-6, with a weak D call TRBD1 (6 bases). The CDR3 totals 13 residues. Trimming took off 6 bases at V and 11 bases at J, with 14 bases between the two ends. CDR1 and CDR2 (germline): LGHNA, YSLEER. The CDR3 nucleotides read TGCGCCAGCAGTCAGGACAGCCGCCCACCCCTCCACTTT. It specifies CASSQDSRPPLHF.

This chain joins TRBV6-5 and TRBJ1-2; the D is unclear. Germline CDR1 is MNHEY and CDR2 is SVGAGI. Trimming left V 2 bases short and J 3 bases short, with 10 bases between. CDR3 length equals 14 residues. The CDR3: CASSYRVLDYGYTF. CDR3 nucleotide sequence: TGTGCCAGCAGTTACCGCGTACTAGACTATGGCTACACCTTC.

This rearrangement joins TRBV7-2 to TRBJ1-1; D remains ambiguous. The CDR3 loop spans 13 amino acids. V lost 1 base and J lost 5, with 8 bases in between. Germline V gives CDR1 SGHTA, CDR2 FQGNSA. This chain's CDR3 is CASSLDGSTEAFF. DNA for the CDR3: TGTGCCAGCAGCTTAGACGGAAGTACTGAAGCTTTCTTT. The whole variable domain, filled in from reference TRBV7-2 and TRBJ1-1, reads GAGVSQSPSNKVTEKGKDVELRCDPISGHTALYWYRQSLGQGLEFLIYFQGNSAPDKSGLPSDRFSAERTGGSVSTLTIQRTQQEDSAVYLCASSLDGSTEAFFGQGTRLTVV.

The rearrangement joins TRBV9 to TRBJ2-7, with 10 bases aligning to TRBD1. V gave up 0 bases and J gave up 1 base; unmatched junction bases: 1. Germline V CDR1 and CDR2: SGDLS, YYNGEE. The CDR3 spans 15 residues. CDR3 protein: CASSVGQGASYEQYF. In nucleotides, the CDR3 is TGTGCCAGCAGCGTAGGACAGGGGGCATCCTACGAGCAGTACTTC. Variable domain in full (rest from reference TRBV9 and TRBJ2-7): DSGVTQTPKHLITATGQRVTLRCSPRSGDLSVYWYQQSLDQGLQFLIQYYNGEERAKGNILERFSAQQFPDLHSELNLSSLELGDSALYFCASSVGQGASYEQYFGPGTRLTVT.

This clone has only one observation. The chain carries TRBV28 and TRBJ1-1, with D perhaps TRBD1 (6 bases). The CDR3 is made up of 14 amino acids. The germline V and J ends were trimmed by 4 bases and 0 bases, with 9 bases remaining between them. The V gene's germline CDR1 is MDHEN and CDR2 SYDVKM. The CDR3 spells CASSSGHLNTEAFF. CDR3 nucleotides: TGTGCCAGCAGTTCGGGACACTTGAACACTGAAGCTTTCTTT.

The chain combines TRBV5-1 with TRBJ1-2; D not certain. CDR1 is SGHRS, CDR2 YFSETQ, per germline. Trimming shortened V by 0 bases and J by 6 bases, and 9 bases separated the two germline ends. The CDR3 runs 13 residues. Here the CDR3 DNA reads TGCGCCAGCAGCTTGGATCGTTTTAATGGCTACACCTTC. This gives the protein CASSLDRFNGYTF.